This T cell receptor (beta chain) was sequenced in a study of control samples from healthy donors and cancer patients. This CDR3 contains 12 residues. The germline V and J ends were trimmed by 4 bases and 5 bases, with 11 bases remaining between them. From germline, CDR1 is SQVTM and CDR2 ANQGSEA. Assay used: immunoSEQ multiplex PCR; TCRdb lists only in-frame clones, some missing. This table holds about 140,000 clones, roughly 92% found once. The origin of this receptor is a man aged 25-45 years in good health. The V call is TRBV29-1, the J call TRBJ1-1, with TRBD1 as a possible D gene (6 bases). The sequenced sample was blood. The CDR3 bases are TGCAGCGTTGTCAGGGGAAATACTGAAGCTTTCTTT. This sequence encodes CSVVRGNTEAFF.